This T cell receptor (beta chain) stems from a study of Tregs in tolerant kidney transplant recipients (dated by TCRdb to the late 2010s). Background for the entire study: Before combined kidney and bone marrow transplantation, this study identified donor-specific regulatory T cells using TCRbeta sequencing and then followed those same cells after transplant. The paper's findings and limits, for the study overall: The study was limited by small patient numbers, and the findings need validation in larger populations and under other immunosuppression protocols. In tolerant patients, the expansion of donor-specific Tregs was greater than global Treg expansion, suggesting that the expansion was antigen-driven rather than nonspecific. Because the PCR primers were changed over time for some patients, nucleotide-level comparison could not be performed across the samples from those patients. Biological reproducibility was not examined directly, but technical replication error appeared to be minimal. Expanding Tregs with activated donor B cells appeared to identify the most biologically relevant and donor-specific TCRbeta repertoire.

The time point label corresponds to: 6 months after combined kidney and bone marrow transplant. The transplants used related donors along with nonmyeloablative bone marrow transplantation, and in the human trials mixed chimerism was transient. Unstimulated Tregs (CD4+CD25+CD127-), CD4+ non-Tregs (CD4+CD25-), CD4 and CD8 cells were FACS-sorted from thawed PBMCs. A few combined kidney and bone marrow transplant recipients from the ITN036ST trial were included as patients, and samples were available only from these trial subjects. Healthy control blood was processed to PBMCs by Ficoll density gradient and cryopreserved, and patient PBMCs were collected before and after transplant. Comments on this clone: Its antigen remains undetermined. Base qualities were left out, and no much larger clone turns up one base away.

Genomic DNA was extracted from sorted cells with the QIAGEN DNeasy Blood and Tissue Kit for TCRbeta CDR3 sequencing. High-throughput TCRbeta CDR3 sequencing, including PCR amplification with bias correction and internal controls, was performed commercially through immunoSEQ. Concerning the study's data processing: Unique productive TCRbeta sequences were defined by CDR3 nucleotide sequence where primers matched, otherwise by CDR3 amino acid sequence with Vbeta and Jbeta genes. To correct sorting error, sequences shared between sorted populations at a frequency ratio of 2:1 or less were removed; the rest were assigned to the higher population. Donor-reactive sequences were defined as at least 5-fold expanded in CFSE-low cells versus unstimulated cells, with frequency of at least 0.01% in CFSE-low cells. Jensen-Shannon divergence calculated on the top 100 TCRbeta sequences ranked by frequency was used to measure repertoire divergence. When a sample had multiple sequencing runs, each run was corrected for sorting error separately and the runs were then pooled. The table comes from immuneACCESS by way of TCRdb, which keeps in-frame sequences with V and J called. Part of the clones is missing from these tables; in studies checked, under half for an unresolved V gene and the rest for unknown reasons. V and J calls and clone size are copied from that table; D and trimming were computed from the DNA. In all, the sample holds about 22,000 clones, and about 84% of those were seen once. The leading ten clones occupy about 23% of the sample.

There are 19 amino acids in the CDR3, from cysteine to phenylalanine inclusive. The sequence is cut down to CDR3 DNA, 57 bases in frame from base 1. The V end loses 7 bases and the J end loses 2 bases, and a stretch of 28 bases separates them. CDR1 and CDR2 (LNHDA, SQIVND) derive from the germline V gene (reference sequence). The clonotype originates from a human patient who received a combined kidney and bone marrow transplant. In transplant recipients, some T cells may be of donor rather than host origin. Sequencing was performed on CD8+ T cells from blood (PBMCs), taken 6 months after the transplant. Here the chain combines TRBV19 and TRBJ2-3; the best D guess is TRBD1, with 5 bases matching. In nucleotide form, the sequence is TGTGCCAGTATTGAGAGGCAGGCTGGACACGGTCGAAACACAGATACGCAGTATTTT. It translates as CASIERQAGHGRNTDTQYF.